This TCR beta chain appears in the sequencing data of a study of cytomegalovirus exposure and HLA in healthy donors. On the study more broadly: Drawn from HLA-typed donors, 80 million to 95 million unique TCRs were held in an early data release. There were around 390 genotyped donors. Of these, roughly 80% fell in the genetic ancestry cluster associated with self-reported Caucasian donors.

PCR involved 60 Vbeta and 13 Jbeta primers. Libraries were prepared by immunoSEQ multiplex PCR; TCRdb keeps only in-frame clonotypes and omits some of them. The profile shows some 150,000 clones, roughly 79% of them singletons. The ends were cut back, 0 bases at V and 5 bases at J, with 16 bases in the middle. Germline V gene data show CDR1 as ENHRY and CDR2 as SYGVKD. This CDR3 has 16 residues. The chain uses TRBV10-3 and TRBJ1-1; D possibly corresponds to TRBD1 (6 bases). The sequence was collected from a woman aged 25 to 39 in good health and CMV-seropositive. The sequenced sample was PBMCs. The CDR3 region has the DNA TGTGCCATCAGTGAGTCGGTGGCGCAGGGGCGGACTGAAGCTTTCTTT. Translating it yields CAISESVAQGRTEAFF.